The clone carrying this TCR beta chain has more than one count but fewer than ten. Antigen specificity is unknown. TCR beta VDJ combinations and CDR3 sequences were profiled from genomic DNA. TCRdb called the reads again in MiXCR, with one record for every CDR3 protein. There are approximately 380,000 distinct CDR3 sequences in the sample; approximately 70% occur only once, and 3% to 5% lies in the top ten. These data belong to a study of CD8+CD57+ T cells in acquired aplastic anemia. Study-level background: 3 to 4 ug was the average amount of DNA from sorted CD4+ and CD8+ cells. Sequencing produced an average of approximately 11 million reads per healthy donor for CD4+ cells.

The germline CDR1 and CDR2 sequences are KGHSH and LQKENI. The CDR3 runs 15 residues. V lost 2 bases, J lost 5 bases, and 5 bases stayed unmatched. The study, taken as a whole, reports: The study found no significant CD8+ Simpson's diversity difference between patients and controls. Found in both controls and patients were some 30 CD8+ CDR3 sequences.

This sequence joins TRBV18 and TRBJ2-4; 8 bases line up with TRBD1. The material sequenced was sorted CD4+, CD8+, or CD8+CD57+ T cells (not recorded which) from PBMCs. The TCR originated in a human donor in good health, serving as a control. The CDR3 sequence: CASSPSGQGQNIQYF. CDR3 DNA: TGTGCCAGCTCACCAAGCGGACAGGGTCAAAACATTCAGTACTTC.